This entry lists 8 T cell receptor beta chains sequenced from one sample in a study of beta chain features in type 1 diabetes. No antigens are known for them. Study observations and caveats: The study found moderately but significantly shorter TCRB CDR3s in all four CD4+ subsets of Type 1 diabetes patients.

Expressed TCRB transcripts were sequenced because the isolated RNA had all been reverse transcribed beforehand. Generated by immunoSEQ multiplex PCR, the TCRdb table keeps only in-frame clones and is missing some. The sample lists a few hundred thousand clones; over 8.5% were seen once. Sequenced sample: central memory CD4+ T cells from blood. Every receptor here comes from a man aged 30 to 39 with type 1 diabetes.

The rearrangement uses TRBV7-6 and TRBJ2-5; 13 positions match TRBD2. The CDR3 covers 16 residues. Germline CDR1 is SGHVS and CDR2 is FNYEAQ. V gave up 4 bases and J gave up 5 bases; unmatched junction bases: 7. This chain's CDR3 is CASSWTSGSVGETQYF. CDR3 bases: TGTGCCAGCAGCTGGACTAGCGGGAGCGTGGGGGAGACCCAGTACTTC.

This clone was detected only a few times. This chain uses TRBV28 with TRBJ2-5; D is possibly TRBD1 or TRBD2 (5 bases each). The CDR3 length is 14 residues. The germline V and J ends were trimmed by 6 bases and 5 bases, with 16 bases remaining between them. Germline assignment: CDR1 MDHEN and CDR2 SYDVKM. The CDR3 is CASSFGTFGETQYF. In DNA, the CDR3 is TGTGCCAGCAGCTTCGGGACGTTTGGGGAGACCCAGTACTTC.

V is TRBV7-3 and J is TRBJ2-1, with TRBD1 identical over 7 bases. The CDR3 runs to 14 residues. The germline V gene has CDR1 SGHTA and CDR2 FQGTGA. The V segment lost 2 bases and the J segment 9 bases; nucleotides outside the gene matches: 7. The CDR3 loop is CASSLDRAASEQFF. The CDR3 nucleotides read TGTGCCAGCAGCTTAGACAGGGCGGCTAGTGAGCAGTTCTTC. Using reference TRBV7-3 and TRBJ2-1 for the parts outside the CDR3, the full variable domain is GAGVSQTPSNKVTEKGKYVELRCDPISGHTALYWYRQSLGQGPEFLIYFQGTGAADDSGLPNDRFFAVRPEGSVSTLKIQRTERGDSAVYLCASSLDRAASEQFFGPGTRLTVL.

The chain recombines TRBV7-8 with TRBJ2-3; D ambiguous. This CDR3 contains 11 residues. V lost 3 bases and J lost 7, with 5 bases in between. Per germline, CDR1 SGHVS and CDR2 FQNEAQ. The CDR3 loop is CASSFGYTQYF. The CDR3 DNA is TGTGCCAGCAGCTTCGGATATACGCAGTATTTT.

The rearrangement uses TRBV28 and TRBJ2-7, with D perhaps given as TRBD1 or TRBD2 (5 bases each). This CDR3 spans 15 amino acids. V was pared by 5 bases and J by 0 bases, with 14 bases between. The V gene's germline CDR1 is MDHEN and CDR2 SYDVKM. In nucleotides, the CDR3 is TGTGCCAGCAGTATCCCCGGGACGGGCTCCTACGAGCAGTACTTC. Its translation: CASSIPGTGSYEQYF.

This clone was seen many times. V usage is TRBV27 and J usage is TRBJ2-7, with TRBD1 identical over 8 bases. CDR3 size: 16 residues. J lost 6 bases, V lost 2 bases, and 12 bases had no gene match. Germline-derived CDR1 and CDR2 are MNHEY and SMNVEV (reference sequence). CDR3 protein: CASSLTGTGGKLEQYF. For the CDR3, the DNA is TGTGCCAGCAGTTTAACGGGGACAGGTGGAAAGCTCGAGCAGTACTTC.

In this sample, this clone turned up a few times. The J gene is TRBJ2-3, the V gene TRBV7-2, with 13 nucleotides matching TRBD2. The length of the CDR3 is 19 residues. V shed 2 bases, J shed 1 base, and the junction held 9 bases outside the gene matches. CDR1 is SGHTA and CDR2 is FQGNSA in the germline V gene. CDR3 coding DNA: TGTGCCAGCAGCTTACCGGAAGGGACTAGCGGGACCCGCACAGATACGCAGTATTTT. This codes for CASSLPEGTSGTRTDTQYF. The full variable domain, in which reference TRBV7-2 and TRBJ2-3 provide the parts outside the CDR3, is GAGVSQSPSNKVTEKGKDVELRCDPISGHTALYWYRQSLGQGLEFLIYFQGNSAPDKSGLPSDRFSAERTGGSVSTLTIQRTQQEDSAVYLCASSLPEGTSGTRTDTQYFGPGTRLTVL.

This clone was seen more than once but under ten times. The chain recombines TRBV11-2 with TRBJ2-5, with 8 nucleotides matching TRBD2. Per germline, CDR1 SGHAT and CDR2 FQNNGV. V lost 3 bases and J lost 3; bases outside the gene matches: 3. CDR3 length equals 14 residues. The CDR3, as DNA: TGTGCCAGCAGCTTCACAGCGGGAGAAGAGACCCAGTACTTC. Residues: CASSFTAGEETQYF.